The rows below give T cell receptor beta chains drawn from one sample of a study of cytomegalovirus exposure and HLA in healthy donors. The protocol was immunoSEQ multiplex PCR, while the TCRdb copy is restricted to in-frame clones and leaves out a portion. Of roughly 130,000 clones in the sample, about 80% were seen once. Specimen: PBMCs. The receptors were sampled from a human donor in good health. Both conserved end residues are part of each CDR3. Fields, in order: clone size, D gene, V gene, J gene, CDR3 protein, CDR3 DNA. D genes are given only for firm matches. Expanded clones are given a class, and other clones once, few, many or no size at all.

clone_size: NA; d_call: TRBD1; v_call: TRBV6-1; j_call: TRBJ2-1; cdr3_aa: CASSPTGTGQFF; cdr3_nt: TGTGCCAGCAGTCCTACCGGGACAGGGCAGTTCTTC
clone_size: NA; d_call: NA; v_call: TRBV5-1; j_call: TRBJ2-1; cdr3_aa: CASSRQEPSSYNEQFF; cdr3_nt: TGCGCCAGCAGTCGACAGGAACCGAGCTCCTACAATGAGCAGTTCTTC
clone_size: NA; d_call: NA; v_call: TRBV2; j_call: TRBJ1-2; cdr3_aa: CASSEMTGPYTF; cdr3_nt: TGTGCCAGCAGTGAGATGACAGGTCCCTACACCTTC
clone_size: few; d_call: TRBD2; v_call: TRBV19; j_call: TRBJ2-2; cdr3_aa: CASRRGGSGELFF; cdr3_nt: TGTGCCAGTAGGCGGGGGGGATCCGGGGAGCTGTTTTTT
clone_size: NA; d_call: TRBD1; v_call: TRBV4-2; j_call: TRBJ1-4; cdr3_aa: CASSQAGQGAFTTNEKLFF; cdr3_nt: TGTGCCAGCAGCCAAGCCGGACAGGGGGCGTTTACAACTAATGAAAAACTGTTTTTT
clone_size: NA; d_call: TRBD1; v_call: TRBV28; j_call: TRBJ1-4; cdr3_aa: CASSTGGMDISSEKLFF; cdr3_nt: TGTGCCAGCAGTACAGGGGGAATGGACATCAGTTCAGAAAAACTGTTTTTT
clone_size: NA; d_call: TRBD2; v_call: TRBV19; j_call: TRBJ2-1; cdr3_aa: CASSPERGLADNEQFF; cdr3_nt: TGTGCCAGTAGTCCGGAACGGGGACTAGCGGACAATGAGCAGTTCTTC
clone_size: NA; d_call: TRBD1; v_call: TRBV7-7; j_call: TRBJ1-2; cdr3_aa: CASSSGLPGQGHIYGYTF; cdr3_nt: TGTGCCAGCAGCTCCGGCCTCCCTGGACAGGGTCACATCTATGGCTACACCTTC
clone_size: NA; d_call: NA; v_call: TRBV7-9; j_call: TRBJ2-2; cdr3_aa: CASSLGLENTGELFF; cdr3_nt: TGTGCCAGCAGCCTAGGACTGGAGAACACCGGGGAGCTGTTTTTT
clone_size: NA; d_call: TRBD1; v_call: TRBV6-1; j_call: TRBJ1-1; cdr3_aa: CASSVLTGGAEAFF; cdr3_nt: TGTGCCAGCAGTGTGTTGACAGGGGGTGCTGAAGCTTTCTTT
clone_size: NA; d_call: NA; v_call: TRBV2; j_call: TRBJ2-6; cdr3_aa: CARRRDSFSGANVLTF; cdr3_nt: TGTGCCAGACGTAGAGACAGCTTCTCTGGGGCCAACGTCCTGACTTTC
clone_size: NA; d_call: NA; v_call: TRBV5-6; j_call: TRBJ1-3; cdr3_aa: CASSQIGTNGNTIYF; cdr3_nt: TGTGCCAGCAGCCAAATCGGGACAAATGGAAACACCATATATTTT
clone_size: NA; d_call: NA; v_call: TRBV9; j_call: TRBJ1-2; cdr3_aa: CASSTPLTGGGYTF; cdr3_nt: TGTGCCAGCAGCACTCCCCTGACGGGGGGTGGCTACACCTTC
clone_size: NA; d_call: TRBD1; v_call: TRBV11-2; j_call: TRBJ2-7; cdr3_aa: CASSSQDRGLEQYF; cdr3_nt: TGTGCCAGCAGCTCCCAGGACAGGGGGCTCGAGCAGTACTTC
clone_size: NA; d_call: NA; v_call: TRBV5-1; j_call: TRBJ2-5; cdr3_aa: CASSPFAGEQETQYF; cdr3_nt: TGCGCCAGCAGCCCCTTCGCAGGGGAACAAGAGACCCAGTACTTC
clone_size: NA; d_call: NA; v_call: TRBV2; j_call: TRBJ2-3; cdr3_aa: CASRGWGGKADTQYF; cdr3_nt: TGTGCCAGCAGGGGTTGGGGGGGCAAGGCAGATACGCAGTATTTT
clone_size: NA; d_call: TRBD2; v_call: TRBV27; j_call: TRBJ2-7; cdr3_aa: CASSPRGGRAYEQYF; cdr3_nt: TGTGCCAGCAGTCCCCGGGGGGGCCGGGCCTACGAGCAGTACTTC